The subject of this entry is one T cell receptor beta chain. Its target is unknown. Construction of TCR beta libraries was performed using quantitative 5'-RACE with molecular barcodes. TCRdb re-called the 5' RACE reads through MiXCR, storing one row per CDR3 protein. The sample has 230,000 or so distinct CDR3 sequences; 15% to 20% are singletons. The sample comes from a study of CD8 T cells in ankylosing spondylitis. Study-level points and caveats: Significantly higher representation of disease-linked clones was reported for matched ankylosing spondylitis synovial fluid. Past studies reported some motif variants in reactive arthritis synovial fluid and blood.

The clonotype originates from a male donor with ankylosing spondylitis or in good health (not recorded which). What was sequenced was blood, either unsorted or a sorted T cell fraction (not recorded which).

The CDR3 DNA is TGCAGCCCCTCAGGGGGTTTGAGCAATCAGCCCCAGCATTTT. This encodes CSPSGGLSNQPQHF. This chain links TRBV29-1 with TRBJ1-5; 7 bases map to TRBD1. Germline V gene sequence: CDR1 SQVTM, CDR2 ANQGSEA. Germline trimming cut 8 bases from V and 1 base from J; bases unmatched to any gene: 8. The CDR3 runs 14 residues.